This TCR beta chain appears in the sequencing data of a study of OX40 agonist ivuxolimab in advanced cancers. The overall study: Antecedent anti-PD-1, anti-PD-L1 or anti-CTLA-4 therapy was permissible, with about 39% having received some.

Clones were read by immunoSEQ multiplex PCR, and TCRdb kept only the in-frame ones, dropping some. Of tens of thousands of clones in the sample, roughly 86% were seen once. The sequence came from an adult with an advanced solid tumor such as melanoma, head and neck, liver or kidney cancer. Sequenced material: CD4+ or CD8+ T cells sorted from blood, taken in a trial of the OX40 agonist ivuxolimab.

The CDR3 DNA is TGTGCCAGCAGCGTAGGGGCGAACACTGAAGCTTTCTTT. The encoded protein is CASSVGANTEAFF. The chain is built from TRBV9 and TRBJ1-1; D uncertain. Trimming stripped 0 bases from V and 1 base from J, with 4 bases between. The V gene's germline CDR1 is SGDLS and CDR2 YYNGEE. The CDR3 runs 13 residues. Filled out from reference TRBV9 and TRBJ1-1, the complete variable domain reads DSGVTQTPKHLITATGQRVTLRCSPRSGDLSVYWYQQSLDQGLQFLIQYYNGEERAKGNILERFSAQQFPDLHSELNLSSLELGDSALYFCASSVGANTEAFFGQGTRLTVV.